The present TCR beta chain was sequenced within a study of OX40 agonist ivuxolimab in advanced cancers. Study-level results: Both blood CD4+ and CD8+ T cells showed clonal growth by week 6 at 0.1 to 3.0 mg/kg.

Germline CDR1 SGDLS, CDR2 YYNGEE. CDR3 size: 14 residues. Deletions cut 0 bases from V and 0 bases from J, with 6 bases between. The protocol was immunoSEQ multiplex PCR, while the TCRdb copy is restricted to in-frame clones and leaves out a portion. The data hold around 7,000 clones, with about 80% observed a single time. This clone is labeled medium-sized. The antigen is not known. The source was CD4+ or CD8+ T cells sorted from blood, collected in a trial of the OX40 agonist ivuxolimab. This receptor was taken from an adult with an advanced solid tumor such as melanoma, head and neck, liver or kidney cancer. This chain connects TRBV9 to TRBJ1-1, with no clear D. CDR3 protein: CASSVDGVNTEAFF. As DNA, the CDR3 is TGTGCCAGCAGCGTAGATGGGGTGAACACTGAAGCTTTCTTT.